What follows are 22 T cell receptor beta chains derived from one specimen sequenced in a study of shared clonotypes between healthy human individuals. The naive CD8 fraction comprised CD45RO-negative cells positively selected for CCR7 and excluded terminally differentiated effector memory CD45RA+ cells. Sequencing used immunoSEQ multiplex PCR; TCRdb keeps in-frame clones, though not all of them. This table holds around 2.1 million clones, 85% to 95% found once. Sample: naive CD8+ T cells from PBMCs. The receptors originated from a man aged 18 to 30 in good health. Some clones in this sample may be carry-over from other donors' samples.

This chain joins TRBV5-1 and TRBJ2-2; D may be TRBD1 or TRBD2 (5 bases each). The V and J ends lost 1 base and 3 bases respectively, with 19 bases between them. The CDR3 is made up of 18 amino acids. Germline loops: CDR1 SGHRS, CDR2 YFSETQ. CDR3 amino acids: CASSLLGSGQMYTGELFF. The CDR3 coding sequence is TGCGCCAGCAGCTTGTTAGGAAGCGGACAAATGTACACCGGGGAGCTGTTTTTT.

J is TRBJ2-7 and V is TRBV19; D unclear. Germline CDR1 is LNHDA and CDR2 is SQIVND (reference sequence). V dropped 8 bases and J dropped 2 bases, with 16 bases sitting between them. This CDR3 is 14 amino acids long. The CDR3 protein is CASAAVAAPYEQYF. The CDR3 coding sequence is TGTGCCAGTGCCGCGGTGGCGGCTCCCTACGAGCAGTACTTC.

The gene calls are TRBV25-1 and TRBJ2-7; 9 nucleotides agree with TRBD1. This CDR3 has 15 residues. V was clipped by 3 bases and J by 3 bases; unmatched bases: 6. Germline values: CDR1 MGHDK, CDR2 SYGVNS. The DNA of the CDR3 is TGTGCCAGCAGTGATACCCGGGACAGGGTCTACGAGCAGTACTTC. It translates to CASSDTRDRVYEQYF.

V gene TRBV27 combines with J gene TRBJ2-3, with D perhaps TRBD2 (6 bases). Germline assignment: CDR1 MNHEY and CDR2 SMNVEV (reference sequence). The length of the CDR3 is 19 residues. V lost 3 bases to trimming and J lost 2 bases, with 24 bases between them. The CDR3 DNA reads as TGTGCCAGCAGTTTCGGACCTTCCCGATCTAGCGAATACACAGATACGCAGTATTTT. It translates to CASSFGPSRSSEYTDTQYF.

This chain links TRBV10-3 with TRBJ1-2; possible D gene TRBD1, 6 bases. The germline V gene encodes CDR1 ENHRY and CDR2 SYGVKD. The V gene lost 11 bases and the J gene lost 1 base, with 11 bases spanning the gap. There are 12 residues in the CDR3. The CDR3 DNA follows: TGTGCCCTCAAGGACAGTAACTATGGCTACACCTTC. Translating gives CALKDSNYGYTF.

The chain recombines TRBV15 with TRBJ2-1; D gene unclear. V dropped 8 bases and J dropped 0 bases, with 8 bases sitting between them. CDR1 is LNHNV, CDR2 YYDKDF, per germline (reference sequence). The CDR3 is made up of 13 amino acids. CDR3 region: CATGPSSYNEQFF. Written as DNA, the CDR3 is TGTGCCACCGGGCCTAGCTCCTACAATGAGCAGTTCTTC.

This chain joins TRBV10-3 and TRBJ1-4; D not resolved. This CDR3 comprises 17 residues. V was cut by 2 bases and J by 0 bases, with 13 bases left in between. The germline gives CDR1 ENHRY, CDR2 SYGVKD. The CDR3 coding sequence is TGTGCCATCAGTGAGCCCATGGACGCTGCAACTAATGAAAAACTGTTTTTT. Residues: CAISEPMDAATNEKLFF.

In its sample, this clone was seen once. The chain is built from TRBV19 and TRBJ2-3; D might be TRBD2 (5 bases). Germline V gives CDR1 LNHDA, CDR2 SQIVND (reference sequence). The CDR3 length is 13 residues. The ends were cut back, 6 bases at V and 3 bases at J, with 10 bases in the middle. In DNA form, the CDR3 reads TGTGCCAGTAGGCCGGAGGCGACAGATACGCAGTATTTT. It is translated as CASRPEATDTQYF. The complete variable domain, with remaining parts taken from reference TRBV19 and TRBJ2-3, reads DGGITQSPKYLFRKEGQNVTLSCEQNLNHDAMYWYRQDPGQGLRLIYYSQIVNDFQKGDIAEGYSVSREKKESFPLTVTSAQKNPTAFYLCASRPEATDTQYFGPGTRLTVL.

The chain recombines TRBV11-2 with TRBJ2-7, with D possibly being TRBD1 or TRBD2 (5 bases each). Per the germline V gene, CDR1 is SGHAT and CDR2 is FQNNGV. V lost 5 bases to trimming and J lost 2 bases, with 22 bases between them. The CDR3 extends over 17 amino acids. CDR3 in DNA: TGTGCCAGCAGCCTATTAGGAATGAGGGGTTCGACCTACGAGCAGTACTTC. Protein: CASSLLGMRGSTYEQYF.

This chain uses TRBV7-9 with TRBJ2-4; 13 positions agree with TRBD2. Losses at the gene ends were 5 bases for V and 6 bases for J; bases not matched to a gene: 10. The CDR3 loop spans 17 amino acids. From germline, CDR1 is SEHNR and CDR2 FQNEAQ (reference sequence). CDR3 residues: CASSPRTSGSRGNIQYF. CDR3 nucleotide sequence: TGTGCCAGCAGCCCGAGGACTAGCGGGAGTAGGGGAAACATTCAGTACTTC.

This chain joins TRBV25-1 and TRBJ1-4, with D possibly matching TRBD1 (5 bases). There are 13 residues in the CDR3. The germline V gene has CDR1 MGHDK and CDR2 SYGVNS. V was clipped by 3 bases and J by 8 bases, with 10 bases between them. The CDR3 sequence is CASSDRGEEKLFF. CDR3 in DNA: TGTGCCAGCAGTGATAGGGGTGAGGAAAAACTGTTTTTT.

The chain carries TRBV28 and TRBJ2-1; the match to TRBD2 covers 9 bases. Germline CDR1 MDHEN, CDR2 SYDVKM. This CDR3 is 18 amino acids long. With V trimmed by 3 bases and J by 5 bases, 14 bases remained unmatched. CDR3 amino acids: CASSLRVAGALGDNEQFF. Here the CDR3 DNA reads TGTGCCAGCAGTTTGCGGGTAGCGGGAGCCCTCGGGGACAATGAGCAGTTCTTC.

This clone was seen just once. This chain connects TRBV20-1 to TRBJ2-1; D remains unclear. The CDR3 has 10 amino acids. Germline-derived CDR1 and CDR2 are DFQATT and SNEGSKA (reference sequence). V lost 6 bases and J 6 bases, leaving 6 bases between the germline ends. This CDR3 is CSANPNEQFF. CDR3 DNA: TGCAGTGCCAACCCCAATGAGCAGTTCTTC.

This clone has a single count. The J gene is TRBJ2-3, the V gene TRBV27; D not certain. V was pared by 6 bases and J by 4 bases, with 8 bases between. Germline V gene sequence: CDR1 MNHEY, CDR2 SMNVEV (reference sequence). This CDR3 is 12 amino acids long. The CDR3 coding sequence is TGTGCCAGCAGCTCTGCATCAGATACGCAGTATTTT. This translates into CASSSASDTQYF.

Comment on this clone: Within the sample, other DNA sequences also encode this same CDR3. The chain recombines TRBV11-2 with TRBJ2-1; 10 bases align to TRBD2. This CDR3 spans 15 amino acids. Germline values: CDR1 SGHAT, CDR2 FQNNGV. V was pared by 1 base and J by 4 bases, with 1 base of the junction left unmatched. CDR3 nucleotide sequence: TGTGCCAGCAGCTTAGGGACTAGCGGATACAATGAGCAGTTCTTC. It yields the protein CASSLGTSGYNEQFF.

The chain carries TRBV27 and TRBJ2-3; 7 bases line up with TRBD2. V was pared by 6 bases and J by 6 bases, with 15 bases of the junction left unmatched. This CDR3 is 16 amino acids long. In germline, CDR1 is MNHEY, CDR2 SMNVEV (reference sequence). In nucleotides, the CDR3 is TGTGCCAGCAGGGAAGGAGCGGGACTCCCTCCTGATACGCAGTATTTT. It encodes CASREGAGLPPDTQYF.

V usage is TRBV29-1 and J usage is TRBJ2-1; perhaps TRBD1 as D (6 bases). CDR3 size: 13 residues. Germline V CDR1 and CDR2: SQVTM, ANQGSEA. V lost 2 bases and J lost 5, with 10 bases in between. CDR3 amino acids: CSVETGLDNEQFF. In nucleotides, the CDR3 is TGCAGCGTTGAAACAGGGTTAGACAATGAGCAGTTCTTC.

V gene TRBV27 combines with J gene TRBJ2-2; D is uncertain. V lost 5 bases to trimming and J lost 0 bases, with 13 bases between them. This CDR3 comprises 16 residues. Germline CDR1 reads MNHEY; CDR2 reads SMNVEV (reference sequence). The CDR3 nucleotides are TGTGCCAGCAGTGATCTCGCAGGACCGAACACCGGGGAGCTGTTTTTT. Translation gives CASSDLAGPNTGELFF.

The chain uses TRBV27 and TRBJ2-7; no clear D. There are 13 residues in the CDR3. With 5 bases removed from V and 3 bases from J, the gap between germline ends came to 11 bases. In germline, CDR1 is MNHEY, CDR2 SMNVEV (reference sequence). CDR3 sequence (DNA): TGTGCCAGCAGTCCGTCCCGAAACTACGAGCAGTACTTC. This gives the protein CASSPSRNYEQYF.

The CDR3 DNA reads as TGTGCCAGCAGCTTCGGGGAAGAAGATACGCAGTATTTT. Translated, it gives CASSFGEEDTQYF. The chain carries TRBV7-2 and TRBJ2-3; D possibly corresponds to TRBD2 (5 bases). CDR1 is SGHTA and CDR2 is FQGNSA in the germline V gene. This CDR3 has 13 residues. Between the trimmed V and J ends, which lost 3 bases and 5 bases, there was a span of 9 bases.

The count of this clone is one. The chain joins TRBV5-1 to TRBJ2-7; the D is unclear. The CDR3 has 14 amino acids. Trimming shortened V by 0 bases and J by 2 bases, and 9 bases separated the two germline ends. Germline V gene data show CDR1 as SGHRS and CDR2 as YFSETQ. CDR3 coding DNA: TGCGCCAGCAGCTTGGGTGGGCAGACCTACGAGCAGTACTTC. This encodes CASSLGGQTYEQYF.

The CDR3 loop reads CASSEPRDRSLANYGYTF. The CDR3 DNA reads TGTGCCAGCAGCGAACCCCGGGACAGGTCATTAGCTAACTATGGCTACACCTTC. The chain carries TRBV7-9 and TRBJ1-2, with 8 positions matching TRBD1. The V and J ends lost 5 bases and 0 bases, in that order; junction bases with no gene match: 14. This CDR3 has 18 residues. From germline, CDR1 is SEHNR and CDR2 FQNEAQ (reference sequence).